A single sample gave rise to the 21 T cell receptor beta chains below, sequenced in a study of T cell responses to AZD1222 COVID-19 vaccine. Produced via immunoSEQ multiplex PCR; TCRdb's table is partial and in-frame only. The table has 130,000 to 150,000 clones, over 75% seen once; the top ten hold about 4.9%. The sample consisted of peripheral blood, taken 28 days after the second dose of the MenACWY control vaccine. The receptors were sampled from an adult who received the MenACWY meningococcal vaccine as a control.

The chain carries TRBV10-3 and TRBJ2-7; D perhaps matches TRBD2 (5 bases). Germline V lookup: CDR1 ENHRY, CDR2 SYGVKD. The V and J ends lost 0 bases and 2 bases respectively, with 17 bases between them. The CDR3 extends over 17 amino acids. The CDR3, as DNA: TGTGCCATCAGTGAGTCGTTTTACGGGAAAGGCACCTACGAGCAGTACTTC. The encoded protein is CAISESFYGKGTYEQYF.

V usage is TRBV5-5 and J usage is TRBJ1-1; unclear D gene. CDR3 size: 13 residues. With 0 bases removed from V and 3 bases from J, the gap between germline ends came to 6 bases. The germline CDR1 and CDR2 sequences are SGHKS and YYEKEE (reference sequence). The CDR3 here is CASSLVADTEAFF. In nucleotides, the CDR3 is TGTGCCAGCAGCTTGGTAGCGGACACTGAAGCTTTCTTT.

This rearrangement joins TRBV2 to TRBJ2-3; D may be TRBD1 (6 bases). The V gene lost 6 bases and the J gene lost 3 bases, with 16 bases spanning the gap. This CDR3 spans 15 amino acids. Looked up from germline, CDR1 is SNHLY and CDR2 is FYNNEI. CDR3 sequence: CASSIQGSDTDTQYF. The CDR3, as DNA: TGTGCCAGCAGCATACAGGGATCGGATACAGATACGCAGTATTTT.

The table lists this clone with a count of one. The CDR3 here is CSARDNFNGYTF. The DNA of the CDR3 is TGCAGCGCCAGGGATAATTTCAATGGCTACACCTTC. The rearrangement joins TRBV29-1 to TRBJ1-2; a weak D match, TRBD1 (5 bases). Germline-derived CDR1 and CDR2 are SQVTM and ANQGSEA. V was trimmed by 7 bases and J by 6 bases, leaving 15 bases between them. The CDR3 contains 12 residues.

This rearrangement joins TRBV5-1 to TRBJ2-5; TRBD2 matches 9 bases. CDR1 and CDR2 from the germline V gene are SGHRS and YFSETQ. The CDR3 runs 15 residues. V was clipped by 0 bases and J by 4 bases; unmatched bases: 4. The CDR3 loop reads CASSLDGGGGETQYF. DNA of the CDR3: TGCGCCAGCAGCTTGGATGGCGGGGGGGGAGAGACCCAGTACTTC.

The chain joins TRBV4-2 to TRBJ2-1, with D hard to call. There are 13 residues in the CDR3. Germline V CDR1 and CDR2: LGHNA, YNFKEQ. V lost 5 bases, J lost 8 bases, and 13 bases lay in between. The CDR3 region is CASSNRYPHEQFF. DNA of the CDR3: TGTGCCAGCAGCAATCGGTACCCCCATGAGCAGTTCTTC.

V and J are TRBV7-9 and TRBJ1-1, with D uncertain. The CDR3 extends over 13 amino acids. V lost 6 bases to trimming and J lost 1 base, with 9 bases between them. The V gene's germline CDR1 is SEHNR and CDR2 FQNEAQ (reference sequence). CDR3 nucleotide sequence: TGTGCCAGCAGTTTTGGTGGGAACACTGAAGCTTTCTTT. Amino acids: CASSFGGNTEAFF. Full variable domain (outside the CDR3, taken from reference TRBV7-9 and TRBJ1-1): DTGVSQNPRHKITKRGQNVTFRCDPISEHNRLYWYRQTLGQGPEFLTYFQNEAQLEKSRLLSDRFSAERPKGSFSTLEIQRTEQGDSAMYLCASSFGGNTEAFFGQGTRLTVV.

This sequence joins TRBV19 and TRBJ2-2; a possible D gene is TRBD1 (5 bases). The CDR3 covers 14 residues. Per germline, CDR1 LNHDA and CDR2 SQIVND (reference sequence). V was clipped by 7 bases and J by 2 bases, with 11 bases between them. The CDR3 spells CASTRTLNTGELFF. The CDR3, as DNA: TGTGCCAGTACCAGGACACTAAACACCGGGGAGCTGTTTTTT. Full variable domain (remainder filled in from reference TRBV19 and TRBJ2-2): DGGITQSPKYLFRKEGQNVTLSCEQNLNHDAMYWYRQDPGQGLRLIYYSQIVNDFQKGDIAEGYSVSREKKESFPLTVTSAQKNPTAFYLCASTRTLNTGELFFGEGSRLTVL.

The J gene is TRBJ2-2, the V gene TRBV10-3, with TRBD1 identical over 8 bases. Germline CDR1 is ENHRY and CDR2 is SYGVKD. The CDR3 extends over 15 amino acids. V trimming: 6 bases; J trimming: 6 bases; junction bases outside the gene matches: 9. CDR3 amino acids: CAISKGTGLPGELFF. Written as DNA, the CDR3 is TGTGCCATCAGCAAGGGGACAGGCCTACCCGGGGAGCTGTTTTTT.

This chain's CDR3 is CATRDRATDTQYF. In nucleotides, the CDR3 is TGTGCCACCAGGGACAGGGCGACAGATACGCAGTATTTT. The chain joins TRBV19 to TRBJ2-3; 9 positions agree with TRBD1. The V gene end was trimmed by 10 bases and the J gene end by 3 bases; junction bases not matched to a gene: 5. Germline values: CDR1 LNHDA, CDR2 SQIVND (reference sequence). There are 13 residues in the CDR3.

The V and J genes are TRBV5-1 and TRBJ1-1, with D unresolved. The CDR3 length is 14 residues. Germline V gene data show CDR1 as SGHRS and CDR2 as YFSETQ. V was clipped by 2 bases and J by 4 bases, with 12 bases between them. For the CDR3, the DNA is TGCGCCAGCAGCTTTAATGAGGGATCCACTGAAGCTTTCTTT. It specifies CASSFNEGSTEAFF.

This sequence joins TRBV19 and TRBJ1-5; tentative D call: TRBD1 (5 bases). Germline values: CDR1 LNHDA, CDR2 SQIVND (reference sequence). CDR3 length: 18 amino acids. Trimming shortened V by 3 bases and J by 1 base, and 19 bases separated the two germline ends. The CDR3 region has the DNA TGTGCCAGTAGTATCAGTATACGGGGGGAGAGAAGCAATCAGCCCCAGCATTTT. Its protein is CASSISIRGERSNQPQHF.

The rearrangement joins TRBV7-9 to TRBJ2-2; tentatively, D is TRBD2 (5 bases). In germline, CDR1 is SEHNR, CDR2 FQNEAQ (reference sequence). The CDR3 spans 15 residues. Trimming removed 0 bases from V and 4 bases from J, with 9 bases in between. The CDR3 spells CASSLAGVRTGELFF. The CDR3 coding sequence is TGTGCCAGCAGCTTAGCGGGAGTACGCACCGGGGAGCTGTTTTTT.

The CDR3: CASSQGSWGELFF. As DNA, the CDR3 is TGCGCCAGCAGCCAAGGCTCGTGGGGGGAGCTGTTTTTT. J is TRBJ2-2 and V is TRBV4-3, with D unresolved. CDR3 length: 13 residues. The V end lost 1 base, the J end lost 8 bases, and 8 bases lay between the germline ends. Germline V gene data show CDR1 as LGHNA and CDR2 as YSLEER.

The chain combines TRBV24-1 with TRBJ2-3; unclear D gene. The germline V gene encodes CDR1 KGHDR and CDR2 SFDVKD. CDR3 length: 13 amino acids. The V end was cut by 5 bases, the J end by 3 bases, with 8 bases between. The CDR3 reads CATSAATTDTQYF. CDR3 nucleotides: TGTGCCACCAGTGCGGCAACAACAGATACGCAGTATTTT.

The chain employs TRBV6-5 and TRBJ2-7; TRBD2 matches at 9 bases. V lost 8 bases and J lost 5; bases outside the gene matches: 10. CDR3 length: 14 residues. Germline lookup yields CDR1 MNHEY and CDR2 SVGAGI. CDR3 protein: CASRRPGLAHEQYF. For the CDR3, the DNA is TGTGCCAGCCGCCGGCCGGGACTAGCCCACGAGCAGTACTTC.

The chain joins TRBV6-5 to TRBJ1-2, with 10 bases matching TRBD1. CDR3 size: 15 residues. The J segment lost 6 bases and the V segment lost 6 bases, leaving 10 bases of the junction unmatched. Germline-derived CDR1 and CDR2 are MNHEY and SVGAGI. The CDR3 loop reads CASRPRQGAFHGYTF. The CDR3 region has the DNA TGTGCCAGCAGGCCCCGACAGGGGGCATTCCATGGCTACACCTTC.

The V and J genes are TRBV5-1 and TRBJ1-2; D unresolved. In germline, CDR1 is SGHRS, CDR2 YFSETQ. The germline V and J ends were trimmed by 4 bases and 5 bases, with 12 bases remaining between them. This CDR3 is built from 13 residues. The DNA of the CDR3 is TGCGCCAGCAGCGTGGGGTCTGGATATGGCTACACCTTC. It yields the protein CASSVGSGYGYTF.

V is TRBV4-2 and J is TRBJ1-2; D gene ambiguous. Trimming pared 4 bases from V and 8 bases from J, leaving 26 bases between. Germline CDR1 LGHNA, CDR2 YNFKEQ. The CDR3 contains 17 residues. The DNA for the CDR3 is TGTGCCAGCAGCCCTACAACCCCGGCTGAGGGTTCAGCCGGCTACACCTTC. It encodes CASSPTTPAEGSAGYTF.

This clone was picked up a small number of times. This rearrangement joins TRBV2 to TRBJ2-1; a possible D gene is TRBD2 (5 bases). Germline-derived CDR1 and CDR2 are SNHLY and FYNNEI. Trimming pared 4 bases from V and 4 bases from J, leaving 8 bases between. The CDR3 contains 13 residues. Here the CDR3 reads CASSGREYNEQFF. DNA for the CDR3: TGTGCCAGCAGTGGAAGGGAGTACAATGAGCAGTTCTTC. Using reference TRBV2 and TRBJ2-1 for the parts outside the CDR3, the full variable domain is EPEVTQTPSHQVTQMGQEVILRCVPISNHLYFYWYRQILGQKVEFLVSFYNNEISEKSEIFDDQFSVERPDGSNFTLKIRSTKLEDSAMYFCASSGREYNEQFFGPGTRLTVL.

The J gene is TRBJ2-2, the V gene TRBV7-2; D is undetermined. CDR3 length: 17 amino acids. V lost 5 bases to trimming and J lost 1 base, with 17 bases between them. Germline V gene sequence: CDR1 SGHTA, CDR2 FQGNSA. CDR3: CASSLRANLMNTGELFF. Here the CDR3 DNA reads TGTGCCAGCAGCCTTCGGGCGAACCTAATGAACACCGGGGAGCTGTTTTTT. The whole variable domain, filled in from reference TRBV7-2 and TRBJ2-2, reads GAGVSQSPSNKVTEKGKDVELRCDPISGHTALYWYRQSLGQGLEFLIYFQGNSAPDKSGLPSDRFSAERTGGSVSTLTIQRTQQEDSAVYLCASSLRANLMNTGELFFGEGSRLTVL.